This passage covers 11 T cell receptor beta chains from one sample sequenced in a study of regulatory T cells in long-lasting Graves disease. The time point is: persistent/refractory GD, antithyroid drugs over 5 years with positive TRAb. Construction of the TCR library relied on RNA isolated from PBMCs. According to the study, TCR beta libraries were built with iRepertoire HTBI primers and CDR3-region Arm-PCR. From the multiplex PCR reads, TCRdb called clonotypes with MiXCR, one entry per CDR3 protein. The sample carries fewer than 450,000 distinct CDR3 sequences, about a fifth recorded once. The starting material was peripheral blood mononuclear cells (PBMCs), obtained when the disease was refractory, from a patient treated with antithyroid drugs. The receptor set was obtained from a female donor with Graves disease.

This clonotype turned up a few times. This chain connects TRBV29-1 to TRBJ1-2; the D is unclear. Between the trimmed V and J ends, which lost 5 bases and 2 bases, there was a span of 9 bases. This CDR3 has 12 amino acids. Germline V lookup: CDR1 SQVTM, CDR2 ANQGSEA. CDR3 bases: TGCAGCGTTAGTAACAGCAACTATGGCTACACCTTC. As protein: CSVSNSNYGYTF.

There are many counts of this clonotype. The V and J genes are TRBV20-1 and TRBJ1-1; 8 positions agree with TRBD1. Germline V gives CDR1 DFQATT, CDR2 SNEGSKA (reference sequence). The CDR3 is 15 residues long. V dropped 2 bases and J dropped 1; count of bases not matched to a gene: 6. The CDR3 region has the DNA TGCAGTGCTAGACCCCCGGGACAGGCGAACACTGAAGCTTTCTTT. As protein: CSARPPGQANTEAFF.

As for this clonotype: A much larger clone differs from this one at a single base, so this may be a read error. The V and J genes are TRBV6-2 or TRBV6-3 and TRBJ1-6, with D uncertain. Germline lookup yields CDR1 MNHEY and CDR2 SVGEGT. This CDR3 has 13 residues. The ends were cut back, 10 bases at V and 7 bases at J, with 14 bases in the middle. The DNA for the CDR3 is TGTGCCACCCTTAATGTCAGAAATTCACCCCTCCACTTT. This sequence encodes CATLNVRNSPLHF.

This clonotype was counted many times. The chain combines TRBV5-1 with TRBJ2-7, with 10 bases identical to TRBD2. This CDR3 spans 16 amino acids. V trimming: 5 bases; J trimming: 3 bases; junction bases outside the gene matches: 11. Germline V lookup: CDR1 SGHRS, CDR2 YFSETQ. CDR3 residues: CASRKTGTSAFYEQYF. CDR3 nucleotides: TGCGCCAGCAGGAAAACCGGGACTAGCGCTTTCTACGAGCAGTACTTC.

This clonotype came up many times. This chain uses TRBV9 with TRBJ2-5; 7 bases agree with TRBD2. This CDR3 is 14 amino acids long. Germline values: CDR1 SGDLS, CDR2 YYNGEE. The trim removed 4 bases at V and 2 bases at J, leaving 5 bases unmatched. The CDR3 bases are TGTGCCAGCAGCCCTTGGGGGGGGCAAGAGACCCAGTACTTC. This translates into CASSPWGGQETQYF.

In this sample, this clonotype turned up a few times. The J gene is TRBJ2-7, the V gene TRBV27; D may match TRBD1 or TRBD2 (5 bases each). This CDR3 has 13 amino acids. Germline CDR1 and CDR2: MNHEY and SMNVEV (reference sequence). The ends were cut back, 6 bases at V and 3 bases at J, with 12 bases in the middle. The CDR3 nucleotides read TGTGCCAGCAGCTGGGGACCCATCTACGAGCAGTACTTC. The encoded protein is CASSWGPIYEQYF.

This clonotype was recorded at least ten times. V usage is TRBV12-3 or TRBV12-4 and J usage is TRBJ2-7, with D unresolved. Deletions cut 3 bases from V and 3 bases from J, with 6 bases between. CDR3 length equals 12 residues. The CDR3 here is CASSFERYEQYF. The CDR3 DNA follows: TGTGCCAGCAGTTTTGAGCGCTACGAGCAGTACTTC.

This clonotype showed up just a few times. This sequence joins TRBV24-1 and TRBJ2-3, with a tentative D call TRBD1 (6 bases). CDR3 length: 15 amino acids. The germline gives CDR1 KGHDR, CDR2 SFDVKD. The V and J ends lost 3 bases and 2 bases respectively, with 11 bases between them. The CDR3 here is CATSDPWDNTDTQYF. The CDR3 nucleotides are TGTGCCACCAGTGATCCGTGGGACAACACAGATACGCAGTATTTT.

The V call is TRBV20-1, the J call TRBJ1-3, with 9 bases lining up with TRBD1. This CDR3 has 13 amino acids. Germline V gene sequence: CDR1 DFQATT, CDR2 SNEGSKA (reference sequence). J was trimmed by 3 bases and V by 5 bases; bases with no gene match: 2. The CDR3 region has the DNA TGCAGTGCTCGACAGGGGGGTGGAAACACCATATATTTT. It codes for CSARQGGGNTIYF.

There are a few counts of this clonotype. This rearrangement joins TRBV7-6 to TRBJ2-1; D may match TRBD1 or TRBD2 (5 bases each). CDR3 length: 15 amino acids. CDR1 is SGHVS and CDR2 is FNYEAQ in the germline V gene. Trimming stripped 6 bases from V and 6 bases from J, with 18 bases between. The CDR3, as DNA: TGTGCCAGCAGTCCGGGACCCGCTCCCTTCAATGAGCAGTTCTTC. Protein: CASSPGPAPFNEQFF. Full variable domain (rest looked up from reference TRBV7-6 and TRBJ2-1): GAGVSQSPRYKVTKRGQDVALRCDPISGHVSLYWYRQALGQGPEFLTYFNYEAQQDKSGLPNDRFSAERPEGSISTLTIQRTEQRDSAMYRCASSPGPAPFNEQFFGPGTRLTVL.

As concerns this clonotype: A much larger clone lies one base from this, so it may be a read error. As DNA, the CDR3 is TGTGCCAGCGAGCCGGGATACCGCTCCTACGAGCAGTACTTC. It encodes CASEPGYRSYEQYF. V and J are TRBV7-2 and TRBJ2-7, with D perhaps TRBD2 (5 bases). The CDR3 has 14 residues. V was trimmed by 8 bases and J by 0 bases, leaving 14 bases between them. Germline assignment: CDR1 SGHTA and CDR2 FQGNSA. Combining the CDR3 with reference TRBV7-2 and TRBJ2-7 gives the whole variable domain GAGVSQSPSNKVTEKGKDVELRCDPISGHTALYWYRQSLGQGLEFLIYFQGNSAPDKSGLPSDRFSAERTGGSVSTLTIQRTQQEDSAVYLCASEPGYRSYEQYFGPGTRLTVT.